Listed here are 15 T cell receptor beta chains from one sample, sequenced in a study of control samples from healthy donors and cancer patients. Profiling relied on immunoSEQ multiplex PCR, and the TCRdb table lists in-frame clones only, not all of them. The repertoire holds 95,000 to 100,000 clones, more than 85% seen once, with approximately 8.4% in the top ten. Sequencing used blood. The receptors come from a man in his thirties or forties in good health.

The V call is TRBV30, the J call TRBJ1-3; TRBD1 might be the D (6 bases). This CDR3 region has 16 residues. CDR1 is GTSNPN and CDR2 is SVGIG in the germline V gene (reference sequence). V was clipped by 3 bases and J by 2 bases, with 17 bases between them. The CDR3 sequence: CAWSQLVRGAGNTIYF. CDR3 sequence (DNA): TGTGCCTGGAGCCAACTGGTCAGGGGTGCTGGAAACACCATATATTTT.

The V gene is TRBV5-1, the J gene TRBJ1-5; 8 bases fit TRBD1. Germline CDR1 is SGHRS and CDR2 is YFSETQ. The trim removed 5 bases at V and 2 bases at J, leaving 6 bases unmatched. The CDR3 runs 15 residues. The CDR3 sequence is CASSKTTGGNQPQHF. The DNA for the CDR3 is TGCGCCAGCAGTAAGACGACAGGGGGCAATCAGCCCCAGCATTTT.

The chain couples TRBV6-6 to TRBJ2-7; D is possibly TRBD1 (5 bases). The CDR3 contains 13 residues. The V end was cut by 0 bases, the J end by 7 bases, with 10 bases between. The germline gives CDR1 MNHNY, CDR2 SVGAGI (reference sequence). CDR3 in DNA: TGTGCCAGCAGTTACTCAGGGGCCGGGGAGCAGTACGTC. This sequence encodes CASSYSGAGEQYV.

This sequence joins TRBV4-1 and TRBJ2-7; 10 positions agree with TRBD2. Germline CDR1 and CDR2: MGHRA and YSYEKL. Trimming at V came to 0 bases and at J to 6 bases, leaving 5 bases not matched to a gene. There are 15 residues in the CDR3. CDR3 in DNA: TGCGCCAGCAGCCAAGAGACTAGCGGGTTCCGCGAGCAGTACGTC. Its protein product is CASSQETSGFREQYV.

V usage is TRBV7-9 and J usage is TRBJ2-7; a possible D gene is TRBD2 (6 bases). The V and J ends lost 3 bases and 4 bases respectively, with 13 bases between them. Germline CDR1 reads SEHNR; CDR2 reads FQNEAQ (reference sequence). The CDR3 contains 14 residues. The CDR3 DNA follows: TGTGCCAGCAGCTTGGGAGGTACTACATACGAGCAGTACTTC. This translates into CASSLGGTTYEQYF.

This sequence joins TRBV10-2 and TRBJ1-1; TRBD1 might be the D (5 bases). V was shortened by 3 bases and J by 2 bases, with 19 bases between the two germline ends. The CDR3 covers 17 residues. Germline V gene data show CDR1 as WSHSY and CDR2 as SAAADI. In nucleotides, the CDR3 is TGCGCCAGCAGTGAACCCCCCTTTTTAGGGGCAAACACTGAAGCTTTCTTT. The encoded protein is CASSEPPFLGANTEAFF.

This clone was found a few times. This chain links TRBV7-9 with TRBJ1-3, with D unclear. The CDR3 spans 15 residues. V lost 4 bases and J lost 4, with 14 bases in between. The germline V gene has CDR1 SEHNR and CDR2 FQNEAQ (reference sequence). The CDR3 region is CASSSTRARGNTIYF. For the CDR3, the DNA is TGTGCCAGCAGCTCTACTAGGGCTCGCGGAAACACCATATATTTT.

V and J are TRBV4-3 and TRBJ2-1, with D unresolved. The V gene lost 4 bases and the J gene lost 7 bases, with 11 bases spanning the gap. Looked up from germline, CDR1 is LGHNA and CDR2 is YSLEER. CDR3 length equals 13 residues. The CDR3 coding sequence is TGCGCCAGCAGCCCCTCGTGGGGAAATGAGCAGTTCTTC. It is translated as CASSPSWGNEQFF.

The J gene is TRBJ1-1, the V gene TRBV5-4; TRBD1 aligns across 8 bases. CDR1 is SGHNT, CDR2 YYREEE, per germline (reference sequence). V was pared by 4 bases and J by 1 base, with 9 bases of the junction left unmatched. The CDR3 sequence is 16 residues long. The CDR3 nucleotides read TGTGCCAGCAGCCCGAGGACAGGGCGGGAGAACACTGAAGCTTTCTTT. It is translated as CASSPRTGRENTEAFF.

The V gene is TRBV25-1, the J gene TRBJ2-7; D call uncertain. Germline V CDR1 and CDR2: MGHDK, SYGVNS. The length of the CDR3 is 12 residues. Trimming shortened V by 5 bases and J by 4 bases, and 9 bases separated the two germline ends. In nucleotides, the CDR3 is TGTGCCAGCAGTTTCCGGAGTTACGAGCAGTACTTC. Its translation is CASSFRSYEQYF.

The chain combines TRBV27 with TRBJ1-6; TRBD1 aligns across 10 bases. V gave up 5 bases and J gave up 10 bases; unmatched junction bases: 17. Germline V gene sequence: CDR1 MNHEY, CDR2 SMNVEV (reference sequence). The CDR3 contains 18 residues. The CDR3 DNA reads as TGTGCCAGCAGTCCGAATTCAGGACAGGGGGACAATGGATCACCCCTCCACTTT. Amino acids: CASSPNSGQGDNGSPLHF.

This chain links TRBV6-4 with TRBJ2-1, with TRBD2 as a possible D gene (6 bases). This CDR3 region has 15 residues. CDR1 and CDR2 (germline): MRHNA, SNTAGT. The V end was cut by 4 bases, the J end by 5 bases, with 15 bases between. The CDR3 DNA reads TGTGCCAGCAGTGTAATGGGACTTACCAACAATGAGCAGTTCTTC. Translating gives CASSVMGLTNNEQFF.

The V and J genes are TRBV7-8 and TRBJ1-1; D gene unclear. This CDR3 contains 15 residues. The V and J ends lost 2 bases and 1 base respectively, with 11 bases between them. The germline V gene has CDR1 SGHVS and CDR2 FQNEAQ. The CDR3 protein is CASSLWVGKNTEAFF. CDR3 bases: TGTGCCAGCAGCTTATGGGTGGGGAAGAACACTGAAGCTTTCTTT. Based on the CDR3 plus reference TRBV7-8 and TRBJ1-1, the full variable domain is GAGVSQSPRYKVAKRGQDVALRCDPISGHVSLFWYQQALGQGPEFLTYFQNEAQLDKSGLPSDRFFAERPEGSVSTLKIQRTQQEDSAVYLCASSLWVGKNTEAFFGQGTRLTVV.

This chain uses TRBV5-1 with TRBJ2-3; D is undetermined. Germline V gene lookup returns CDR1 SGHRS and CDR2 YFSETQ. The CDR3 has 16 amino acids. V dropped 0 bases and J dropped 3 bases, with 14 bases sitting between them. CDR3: CASSLVLSGKTDTQYF. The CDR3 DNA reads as TGCGCCAGCAGCTTGGTATTGTCGGGCAAAACAGATACGCAGTATTTT.

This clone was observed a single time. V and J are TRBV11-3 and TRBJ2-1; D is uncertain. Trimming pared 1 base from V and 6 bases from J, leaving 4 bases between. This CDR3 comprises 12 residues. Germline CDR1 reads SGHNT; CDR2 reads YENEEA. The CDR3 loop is CASSLGSNEQFF. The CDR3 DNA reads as TGTGCCAGCAGCTTAGGATCCAATGAGCAGTTCTTC. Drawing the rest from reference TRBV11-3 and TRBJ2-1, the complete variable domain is EAGVVQSPRYKIIEKKQPVAFWCNPISGHNTLYWYLQNLGQGPELLIRYENEEAVDDSQLPKDRFSAERLKGVDSTLKIQPAELGDSAVYLCASSLGSNEQFFGPGTRLTVL.